This T cell receptor (beta chain) derives from a study of tumor-infiltrating lymphocytes in glioblastoma multiforme. TCRB libraries came from RNA via three nested multiplex PCR rounds. A C-beta primer primed TCRB cDNA from about 500 ng RNA. Unique molecular identifiers were not described for the libraries. TCRdb reprocessed the multiplex PCR reads with MiXCR, giving one entry per CDR3 protein. Counted here are about 10,000 distinct CDR3 sequences, roughly 70% occurring once; the ten biggest clones make up around 30%. The trim removed 6 bases at V and 4 bases at J, leaving 8 bases unmatched. There are 14 residues in the CDR3. CDR1 is DFQATT, CDR2 SNEGSKA, per germline (reference sequence). Concerning this clonotype itself: Its antigen is still unknown.

Study findings and constraints: RNA-based TCR sequencing may distort clone frequencies, since cells carry unequal TCR transcript numbers. Just one glioblastoma patient contributed to the TCR-mutation comparison.

The receptor comes from a male donor with glioblastoma. Sequenced input: brain tumor tissue. The chain uses TRBV20-1 and TRBJ2-2, with 7 bases aligning to TRBD2. CDR3 sequence reads: CSASGDRITGELFF. CDR3 DNA: TGCAGTGCCAGCGGGGACCGGATCACCGGGGAGCTGTTTTTT.